This T cell receptor beta chain is drawn from a study of PD-1 blockade in classical Hodgkin lymphoma. Measured with immunoSEQ multiplex PCR; TCRdb has only the in-frame clones, and not every one. In the table there are roughly 96,000 clones, roughly 87% of which are singletons. There was relapse after autologous stem cell transplantation in every patient, and there was variation in brentuximab vedotin exposure. The sequence derives from a human donor with classical Hodgkin lymphoma. The source material was peripheral blood mononuclear cells (PBMCs), sampled before the second cycle of nivolumab.

This CDR3 is CASSFRAGANVLTF. The CDR3 DNA reads TGTGCCAGCAGTTTTAGGGCTGGGGCCAACGTCCTGACTTTC. This chain uses TRBV27 with TRBJ2-6; no firm D call. V dropped 3 bases and J dropped 2 bases, with 5 bases sitting between them. This CDR3 spans 14 amino acids. Germline V CDR1 and CDR2: MNHEY, SMNVEV (reference sequence).